The table lists the clone carrying this T cell receptor (beta chain) with a count of one. The sample originates from a study of blood T cell repertoires in COVID-19. On the study more broadly: Samples came from the United States, Italy and Spain, spanning acute and convalescent COVID-19. In each case, the material was cDNA or gDNA derived from T cells, B-cell-depleted T cells, or PBMCs.

The CDR3 has 15 residues. The J segment lost 3 bases and the V segment lost 2 bases, leaving 2 bases of the junction unmatched. Germline lookup yields CDR1 SEHNR and CDR2 FQNEAQ (reference sequence). The method was immunoSEQ multiplex PCR; TCRdb's version includes in-frame clones alone and lacks a portion of them. The table includes about 110,000 clones, about 75% detected once. The TCR was taken from a woman in her 70s with acute or convalescent COVID-19. The sequenced sample consisted of peripheral blood. The chain couples TRBV7-9 to TRBJ1-4; 8 nucleotides agree with TRBD1. CDR3 sequence reads: CASSLSTGANEKLFF. The CDR3 bases are TGTGCCAGCAGCTTATCGACAGGGGCTAATGAAAAACTGTTTTTT.